The rows below give T cell receptor beta chains drawn from one sample of a study of T cells in Graves' hyperthyroidism and ophthalmopathy. TCRdb re-called the multiplex PCR reads with MiXCR, one entry per CDR3 protein. This sample has under 350,000 distinct CDR3 sequences, with approximately 17% found just once. Sequenced material: blood. These receptors all stem from a woman aged 55-70 years with Graves' ophthalmopathy. CDR3s include the opening cysteine and the closing phenylalanine or tryptophan. A D gene is named only where the DNA matches it firmly. The size field is filled for only some rows; it gives once, few, many or a size class.

clone_size,j_call,v_call,d_call,cdr3_aa,cdr3_nt
few,TRBJ2-2,TRBV6-1,-,CASTAWTQNTGELFF,TGTGCCAGCACTGCATGGACGCAGAACACCGGGGAGCTGTTTTTT
-,TRBJ2-7,TRBV11-2,TRBD1,CASSLSRGLPYEQYF,TGTGCCAGCAGCTTAAGTAGGGGGCTACCCTACGAGCAGTACTTC
many,TRBJ2-4,TRBV7-9,TRBD1,CASSFFGTGGVKNIQYF,TGTGCCAGCAGCTTCTTCGGGACAGGGGGCGTTAAAAACATTCAGTACTTC
many,TRBJ2-2,TRBV19,-,CASRPSSNFYTGELFF,TGTGCCAGTAGGCCCTCCTCCAATTTTTACACCGGGGAGCTGTTTTTT
many,TRBJ2-5,TRBV7-2,-,CASSLGPDIQETQYF,TGTGCCAGCAGCTTAGGTCCAGATATACAAGAGACCCAGTACTTC
many,TRBJ2-1,TRBV2,-,CASSVRRTSYNEQFF,TGTGCCAGCAGTGTACGGAGGACATCCTACAATGAGCAGTTCTTC
many,TRBJ1-1,TRBV12-3/TRBV12-4,-,CASSTIGGNYEAFF,TGTGCCAGCAGTACGATCGGCGGGAATTATGAAGCTTTCTTT
-,TRBJ1-5,TRBV19,-,CASTLKGGEDQPQHF,TGTGCCAGTACACTGAAAGGGGGGGAAGATCAGCCCCAGCATTTT
few,TRBJ2-6,TRBV6-1,-,CASTRTVGANVLTF,TGTGCCAGCACCCGGACAGTTGGGGCCAACGTCCTGACTTTC
few,TRBJ1-1,TRBV4-1,-,CASSPEGGGADTEAFF,TGCGCCAGCAGCCCAGAGGGGGGGGGCGCGGACACTGAAGCTTTCTTT
many,TRBJ1-1,TRBV3-1,-,CASSPMRRRTEAFF,TGTGCCAGCAGCCCGATGAGGCGGCGGACTGAAGCTTTCTTT
many,TRBJ2-5,TRBV7-2,TRBD2,CASSGGARQETQYF,TGTGCCAGCTCGGGGGGGGCCCGCCAAGAGACCCAGTACTTC
many,TRBJ2-3,TRBV7-2,TRBD2,CASSLARRLAGDTDTQYF,TGTGCCAGCAGCTTAGCACGAAGACTAGCGGGAGACACAGATACGCAGTATTTT
many,TRBJ1-5,TRBV19,-,CASSIGPDRSLQPQHF,TGTGCCAGTAGTATAGGGCCCGACAGGTCCCTTCAGCCCCAGCATTTT
few,TRBJ1-2,TRBV5-5,TRBD1,CASSLPGTGYDGYTF,TGTGCCAGCAGCTTACCCGGGACAGGGTATGATGGCTACACCTTC
many,TRBJ1-1,TRBV20-1,-,CSALQGNTEAFF,TGCAGCGCTCTACAGGGGAACACTGAAGCTTTCTTT
many,TRBJ1-5,TRBV18,TRBD1,CASSQQGTSNQPQHF,TGTGCCAGCTCACAACAGGGGACTAGCAATCAGCCCCAGCATTTT
many,TRBJ2-1,TRBV7-2,-,CASSLVAGHEQFF,TGTGCCAGCAGCTTAGTTGCGGGGCATGAGCAGTTCTTC
-,TRBJ1-2,TRBV7-9,TRBD1,CASSLTPPGQGYGYTF,TGTGCCAGCAGCTTAACCCCCCCGGGACAGGGCTATGGCTACACCTTC
few,TRBJ1-2,TRBV4-3,-,CASSQRGGPYGYTF,TGCGCCAGCAGCCAAAGGGGTGGGCCCTATGGCTACACCTTC
few,TRBJ1-3,TRBV3-1,TRBD1,CASSLNTGGSGNTIYF,TGTGCCAGCAGCTTGAACACAGGGGGGTCAGGAAACACCATATATTTT
-,TRBJ1-2,TRBV5-6,-,CASSRDQSRGYTF,TGTGCCAGCAGCCGGGACCAAAGTCGTGGCTACACCTTC
many,TRBJ1-1,TRBV28,-,CASSLGGAGTEAFF,TGTGCCAGCAGTTTGGGGGGGGCAGGGACTGAAGCTTTCTTT
many,TRBJ2-1,TRBV20-1,-,CSARATASYNEQFF,TGCAGTGCTAGAGCGACAGCGAGTTACAATGAGCAGTTCTTC
many,TRBJ2-1,TRBV7-2,-,CASSLGPDRYNEQFF,TGTGCCAGCAGCTTAGGCCCAGACAGGTACAATGAGCAGTTCTTC
many,TRBJ2-1,TRBV12-3/TRBV12-4,-,CASSFLTYNEQFF,TGTGCCAGCAGTTTTTTGACTTACAATGAGCAGTTCTTC
-,TRBJ1-2,TRBV13,TRBD1,CARTRGQGYTF,TGTGCCAGAACAAGGGGGCAAGGCTACACCTTC
many,TRBJ1-2,TRBV3-1,TRBD1,CASSQDLIGTANYGYTF,TGTGCCAGCAGCCAAGATCTAATTGGGACAGCTAACTATGGCTACACCTTC
-,TRBJ2-7,TRBV18,TRBD1,CASSPPAGQGFEQYF,TGTGCCAGCTCACCACCCGCGGGACAGGGTTTCGAGCAGTACTTC
many,TRBJ2-7,TRBV14,-,CASSQDVGRGSEQYF,TGTGCCAGCAGCCAAGACGTCGGCAGGGGAAGCGAGCAGTACTTC
many,TRBJ1-5,TRBV6-2/TRBV6-3,TRBD1,CASSPGQGSQPQHF,TGTGCCAGCAGCCCAGGACAGGGATCTCAGCCCCAGCATTTT
many,TRBJ1-1,TRBV20-1,-,CSARVQGGSTEAFF,TGCAGTGCTAGAGTTCAGGGAGGGAGCACTGAAGCTTTCTTT
many,TRBJ2-3,TRBV11-1,-,CASSSGGLPGTAQYF,TGTGCCAGCAGCTCCGGGGGGCTACCCGGGACTGCGCAGTATTTT
-,TRBJ1-1,TRBV20-1,-,CSAPGQFLFEAFF,TGCAGTGCTCCGGGTCAGTTTTTATTTGAAGCTTTCTTT
many,TRBJ1-1,TRBV6-1,-,CASSTRGDQGEAFF,TGTGCCAGCAGTACGAGGGGAGATCAGGGGGAAGCTTTCTTT
many,TRBJ1-5,TRBV12-3/TRBV12-4,-,CASSPDNYNQPQHF,TGTGCCAGCAGTCCCGACAATTACAATCAGCCCCAGCATTTT
many,TRBJ2-7,TRBV7-9,-,CASSWLTYEQYF,TGTGCCAGCAGCTGGTTAACCTACGAGCAGTACTTC
many,TRBJ2-1,TRBV2,-,CASSALYNEQFF,TGTGCCAGCAGTGCCCTTTACAATGAGCAGTTCTTC
many,TRBJ1-2,TRBV6-1,-,CASSDPGRYGYTF,TGTGCCAGCAGTGATCCGGGCCGCTATGGCTACACCTTC
-,TRBJ1-6,TRBV10-2,TRBD1,CASSDGQGESYSPLHF,TGCGCCAGCAGTGATGGGCAGGGGGAATCTTATTCACCCCTCCACTTT
many,TRBJ2-7,TRBV11-2,-,CASSPGWTSYEQYF,TGTGCCAGCAGCCCAGGGTGGACCTCCTACGAGCAGTACTTC
many,TRBJ2-1,TRBV20-1,TRBD2,CSARVLASGGFNEQFF,TGCAGTGCTAGAGTTTTGGCTAGCGGGGGGTTCAATGAGCAGTTCTTC
-,TRBJ2-3,TRBV28,TRBD2,CASSLELSGTSGYTDTQYF,TGTGCCAGCAGTTTAGAACTCTCGGGGACTAGCGGCTACACAGATACGCAGTATTTT
-,TRBJ1-6,TRBV5-6,TRBD1,CASSLNPGTAFNSPLHF,TGTGCCAGCAGCTTGAACCCCGGGACAGCATTTAATTCACCCCTCCACTTT
many,TRBJ2-1,TRBV27,-,CASTPDRTYNEQFF,TGTGCCAGCACTCCGGACAGAACTTACAATGAGCAGTTCTTC
many,TRBJ2-3,TRBV19,TRBD1,CASSKRQGASTDTQYF,TGTGCCAGTAGTAAACGACAGGGGGCCTCCACAGATACGCAGTATTTT